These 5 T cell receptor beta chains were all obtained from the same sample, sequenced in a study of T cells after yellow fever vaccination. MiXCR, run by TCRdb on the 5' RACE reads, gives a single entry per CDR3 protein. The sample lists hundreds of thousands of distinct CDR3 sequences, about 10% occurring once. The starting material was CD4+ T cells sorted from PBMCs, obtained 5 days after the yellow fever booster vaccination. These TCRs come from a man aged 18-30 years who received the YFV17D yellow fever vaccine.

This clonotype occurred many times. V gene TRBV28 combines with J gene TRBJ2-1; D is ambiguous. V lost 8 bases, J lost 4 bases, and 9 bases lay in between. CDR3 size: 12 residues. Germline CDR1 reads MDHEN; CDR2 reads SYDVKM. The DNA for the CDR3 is TGTGCCAGCGGTGACGGTTACAATGAGCAGTTCTTC. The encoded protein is CASGDGYNEQFF.

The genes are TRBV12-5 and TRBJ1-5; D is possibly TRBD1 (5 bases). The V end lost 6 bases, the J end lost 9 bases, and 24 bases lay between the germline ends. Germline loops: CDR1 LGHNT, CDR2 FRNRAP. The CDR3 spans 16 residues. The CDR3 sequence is CASGLELGGGNGPQHF. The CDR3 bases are TGTGCTAGTGGGCTCGAGTTGGGGGGAGGGAATGGGCCCCAGCATTTT.

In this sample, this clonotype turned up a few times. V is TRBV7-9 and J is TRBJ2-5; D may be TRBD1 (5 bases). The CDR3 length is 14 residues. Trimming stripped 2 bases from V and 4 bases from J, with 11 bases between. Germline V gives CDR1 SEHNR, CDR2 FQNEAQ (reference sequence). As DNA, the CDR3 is TGTGCCAGCAGCTTATGGAAGGGGCGAGAGACCCAGTACTTC. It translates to CASSLWKGRETQYF.

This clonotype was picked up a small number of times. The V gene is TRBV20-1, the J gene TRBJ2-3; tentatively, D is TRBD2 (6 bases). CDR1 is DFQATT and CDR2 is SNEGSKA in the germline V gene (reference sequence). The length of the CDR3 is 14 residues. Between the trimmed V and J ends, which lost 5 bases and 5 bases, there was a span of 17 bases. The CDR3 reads CSAPRQRAGDTQYF. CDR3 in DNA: TGCAGTGCTCCACGGCAGCGGGCGGGAGATACGCAGTATTTT.

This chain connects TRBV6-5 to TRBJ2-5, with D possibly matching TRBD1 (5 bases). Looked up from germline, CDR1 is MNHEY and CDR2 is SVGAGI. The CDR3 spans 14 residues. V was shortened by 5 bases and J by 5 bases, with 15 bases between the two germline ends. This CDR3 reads CASSPGWGLETQYF. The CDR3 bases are TGTGCCAGCAGTCCCGGTTGGGGCTTGGAGACCCAGTACTTC.